This is a list of T cell receptor beta chains from one sample in a study of human T cells and chemical hapten exposure. From the RACE reads, TCRdb called clonotypes with MiXCR, one entry per CDR3 protein. The data show some 39,000 distinct CDR3 sequences, around a tenth seen once. The sample here was whole blood, taken in connection with sensitization to the hapten diphenylcyclopropenone (DPC). The receptors were sampled from a man in his forties or fifties with alopecia areata. Some clones in this sample may be carry-over from other donors' samples. CDR3s include the opening cysteine and the closing phenylalanine or tryptophan. Fields, in order: V gene, D gene, J gene, clone size, CDR3 DNA, CDR3 protein. A D gene is named only where the DNA matches it firmly. Rows may omit the clone size; those that give it use once, few, many or a size class.

V: TRBV10-3; D: TRBD1; J: TRBJ2-2; size: few; DNA: TGTGCCATCACCCGACAGGGGGACACCGGGGAGCTGTTTTTT; CDR3: CAITRQGDTGELFF
V: TRBV20-1; D: -; J: TRBJ2-7; size: few; DNA: TGCAGTGCTAGACAGCTCTCCTACGAGCAGTACTTC; CDR3: CSARQLSYEQYF
V: TRBV20-1; D: -; J: TRBJ2-1; size: -; DNA: TGCAGTGCTAGTCAACCGGGACTCACATACAATGAGCAGTTCTTC; CDR3: CSASQPGLTYNEQFF
V: TRBV12-3/TRBV12-4; D: -; J: TRBJ1-4; size: -; DNA: TGTGCCAGCAGCCCTGGGGGTTATGAAAAACTGTTTTTT; CDR3: CASSPGGYEKLFF
V: TRBV12-3/TRBV12-4; D: -; J: TRBJ1-5; size: -; DNA: TGTGCCAGCAGTTCCCAGGGTGGAAATCAGCTCCAGCATTTT; CDR3: CASSSQGGNQLQHF
V: TRBV20-1; D: -; J: TRBJ1-6; size: many; DNA: TGCAGTGCTAGTATGCAGGGAGATTCACCCCTCCACTTT; CDR3: CSASMQGDSPLHF
V: TRBV5-1; D: TRBD2; J: TRBJ2-1; size: many; DNA: TGCGCCAGCAGCCCCGAAGGACTAGCGGGCTCCTACAATGAGCAGTTCTTC; CDR3: CASSPEGLAGSYNEQFF
V: TRBV11-2; D: -; J: TRBJ2-2; size: many; DNA: TGTGCCAGCAGCCGAGATCGACAGACCCTGCCCGGGGAGCTGTTTTTT; CDR3: CASSRDRQTLPGELFF
V: TRBV12-3/TRBV12-4; D: -; J: TRBJ1-2; size: few; DNA: TGTGCCAGCAGTTTTCTGGGTGCTGGCTACACCTTC; CDR3: CASSFLGAGYTF
V: TRBV6-5; D: -; J: TRBJ2-6; size: many; DNA: TGTGCCAGCAGATCCACGGGAGCTGGGGCCAACGTCCTGACTTTC; CDR3: CASRSTGAGANVLTF
V: TRBV14; D: TRBD1; J: TRBJ2-1; size: few; DNA: TGTGCCAGCAGCCAAGGGACAGGGGGTTTTAAAAATGAGCAGTTCTTC; CDR3: CASSQGTGGFKNEQFF
V: TRBV30; D: -; J: TRBJ1-1; size: -; DNA: TGTGCCTGGTTACAGGCCTCGAACACTGAAGCTTTCTTT; CDR3: CAWLQASNTEAFF
V: TRBV10-3; D: TRBD1; J: TRBJ2-2; size: many; DNA: TGTGCCATCAGTGGGACAGGGGGGACCAGGAACACCGGGGAGCTGTTTTTT; CDR3: CAISGTGGTRNTGELFF
V: TRBV6-2/TRBV6-3; D: TRBD1; J: TRBJ2-7; size: many; DNA: TGTGCCAGCAGCCTTTCAGGGGGCTGGGAGCAGTACTTC; CDR3: CASSLSGGWEQYF
V: TRBV12-3/TRBV12-4; D: TRBD2; J: TRBJ2-1; size: many; DNA: TGTGCCAGCAGTTTTCTAGCGGGAGCGATTGAGCAGTTCTTC; CDR3: CASSFLAGAIEQFF
V: TRBV6-1; D: TRBD2; J: TRBJ2-7; size: -; DNA: TGTGCCAGCAGTGAAATAGCGGGAGGGCCCTACGAGCAGTACTTC; CDR3: CASSEIAGGPYEQYF
V: TRBV10-3; D: -; J: TRBJ1-2; size: few; DNA: TGTGCCATCTCGAATCAAGCTGCCCGAGATGGCTACACCTTC; CDR3: CAISNQAARDGYTF
V: TRBV27; D: TRBD1; J: TRBJ2-1; size: -; DNA: TGTGCCAGCAGTACCTGGGACAGCCCCAATGAGCAGTTCTTC; CDR3: CASSTWDSPNEQFF
V: TRBV11-1; D: -; J: TRBJ2-7; size: -; DNA: TGTGCCAGCAGCTCCGTATCGGGGTCCTACGAGCAGTACTTC; CDR3: CASSSVSGSYEQYF
V: TRBV6-5; D: TRBD1; J: TRBJ1-1; size: many; DNA: TGTGCCAGCAGTTACTCAAGACAGGGCGGGACTGAAGCTTTCTTT; CDR3: CASSYSRQGGTEAFF
V: TRBV7-2; D: TRBD2; J: TRBJ2-5; size: -; DNA: TGTGCCAGCAGCTGGACTAGCGGGCTCGGTGAGACCCAGTACTTC; CDR3: CASSWTSGLGETQYF
V: TRBV6-1; D: -; J: TRBJ2-1; size: few; DNA: TGTGCCAGCAGTGAATCGGGCGGATACAATGAGCAGTTCTTC; CDR3: CASSESGGYNEQFF
V: TRBV6-2/TRBV6-3; D: -; J: TRBJ2-7; size: many; DNA: TGTGCCAGCAGACTTCCAGGGAATCTCGAGCAGTACTTC; CDR3: CASRLPGNLEQYF
V: TRBV18; D: -; J: TRBJ2-6; size: once; DNA: TGTGCCAGCTCACCACCGGAGGGAACCTCTGGGGCCAACGTCCTGACTTTC; CDR3: CASSPPEGTSGANVLTF
V: TRBV19; D: -; J: TRBJ2-1; size: few; DNA: TGTGCCAGTACCCCAGGGTGGGATGAGCAGTTCTTC; CDR3: CASTPGWDEQFF
V: TRBV30; D: TRBD1; J: TRBJ1-1; size: -; DNA: TGTGCCTGGAATGGACAGGGGGCTGAGAACACTGAAGCTTTCTTT; CDR3: CAWNGQGAENTEAFF
V: TRBV18; D: -; J: TRBJ2-5; size: many; DNA: TGTGCCAGCTCAATCATGACACAAGAAGAGACCCAGTACTTC; CDR3: CASSIMTQEETQYF
V: TRBV18; D: -; J: TRBJ2-4; size: many; DNA: TGTGCCAGCACATCCGGGGAAAACATTCAGTACTTC; CDR3: CASTSGENIQYF
V: TRBV4-3; D: -; J: TRBJ2-7; size: -; DNA: TGCGCCAGCAGCCAAGAAAGGGGAAGGTACGAGCAGTACTTC; CDR3: CASSQERGRYEQYF
V: TRBV12-3/TRBV12-4; D: TRBD1; J: TRBJ1-3; size: -; DNA: TGTGCCAGCAGCCGAGGACAGGGGAACACCATATATTTT; CDR3: CASSRGQGNTIYF
V: TRBV24-1; D: -; J: TRBJ2-3; size: many; DNA: TGTGCCACCAGTGAGGACGGCACAGATACGCAGTATTTT; CDR3: CATSEDGTDTQYF
V: TRBV29-1; D: -; J: TRBJ2-7; size: few; DNA: TGCAGCGTGACGGAGACCTACGAGCAGTACTTC; CDR3: CSVTETYEQYF
V: TRBV7-8; D: -; J: TRBJ2-7; size: many; DNA: TGTGCCAGCAGCTTAGGGGCGGCGACCTACGAGCAGTACTTC; CDR3: CASSLGAATYEQYF
V: TRBV9; D: -; J: TRBJ2-3; size: many; DNA: TGTGCCAGCAGCGCCCGCACAGATACGCAGTATTTT; CDR3: CASSARTDTQYF
V: TRBV3-1; D: TRBD1; J: TRBJ2-4; size: many; DNA: TGTGCCAGCAGCCAAATGGGGACAGGCGGAAACATTCAGTACTTC; CDR3: CASSQMGTGGNIQYF
V: TRBV6-2/TRBV6-3; D: TRBD2; J: TRBJ2-1; size: many; DNA: TGTGCCAGCAGTTCCTTACTAGCGGGAAGGTCACATGAGCAGTTCTTC; CDR3: CASSSLLAGRSHEQFF
V: TRBV9; D: -; J: TRBJ2-1; size: -; DNA: TGTGCCAGCGGGGTTGAATCCTACAATGAGCAGTTCTTC; CDR3: CASGVESYNEQFF
V: TRBV28; D: -; J: TRBJ2-1; size: -; DNA: TGTGCCAGCAGTTTAAACCTCCTGGAGCAGTTCTTC; CDR3: CASSLNLLEQFF
V: TRBV29-1; D: -; J: TRBJ1-2; size: -; DNA: TGCAGCGTTGGGTCCCCCAATCTTAACTATGGCTACACCTTC; CDR3: CSVGSPNLNYGYTF
V: TRBV9; D: TRBD1; J: TRBJ1-6; size: -; DNA: TGTGCCAGCAGCGTGTCCTCCGGGACAGGGGCTTATTCACCCCTCCACTTT; CDR3: CASSVSSGTGAYSPLHF